This T cell receptor (beta chain) originates from a study of shared clonotypes between healthy human individuals. This clone has just one count. V was clipped by 0 bases and J by 2 bases, with 15 bases between them. The germline CDR1 and CDR2 sequences are SGHNT and YYREEE (reference sequence). The CDR3 extends over 16 amino acids. How the authors handled the data: ImmunoSEQ gave junction-only sequences without quality scores, so filtering differed. The repertoire was sequenced with immunoSEQ multiplex PCR; TCRdb's copy has only in-frame clones and lacks some. V, J and clone size are taken as reported in that table, and D and trimming were inferred from the DNA itself. The sample has roughly 2.6 million clones; 90% to 95% are singletons.

Sequenced: naive CD4+ T cells sorted from blood. Subset indicated: CD45RA+ positively selected. The V gene is TRBV5-4, the J gene TRBJ2-7; D is perhaps TRBD1 (7 bases). The receptor's source is a young man in good health. The CDR3 here is CASSLEQGGGPYEQYF. The CDR3 DNA sequence: TGTGCCAGCAGCTTGGAGCAGGGGGGAGGACCCTACGAGCAGTACTTC.